The clone carrying this T cell receptor (beta chain) was found many times. Its antigen remains unidentified. This sample was included in a study of human T cells and chemical hapten exposure. Whole-study context: Sensitization used 2% DPC on approximately 2 cm by approximately 2 cm upper inner arm skin.

Study-wide results and limits: Alopecia affected the donors, so their immune response may differ from healthy people's.

TCRdb itself ran the RACE reads through MiXCR, one entry per CDR3 protein. In the table there are some 38,000 distinct CDR3 sequences, around 9.5% of which are singletons. Time point described: patch test 3, about 24 weeks after DPC sensitization. Treatment reported: therapeutic diphenylcyclopropenone sensitization with weekly scalp DPC. Unfractionated whole blood was the source of the extracted total RNA. The CDR3 length is 14 residues. Germline lookup yields CDR1 SGDLS and CDR2 YYNGEE. V was shortened by 3 bases and J by 7 bases, with 14 bases between the two germline ends. Sequenced material: whole blood, taken in connection with sensitization to the hapten diphenylcyclopropenone (DPC). V and J are TRBV9 and TRBJ1-5; D is undetermined. The receptor comes from a man between 50 and 59 years old with alopecia areata. Some clones in this sample may be carry-over from other donors' samples. Here the CDR3 reads CASSGGQGEQPQHF. In nucleotides, the CDR3 is TGTGCCAGCAGCGGAGGTCAAGGAGAACAGCCCCAGCATTTT.